One T cell receptor (beta chain) is described in this entry. The antigen this receptor binds is unknown. Base quality data are lacking; no much larger clone is found one base away. The data belong to a study of T cell repertoires in cytomegalovirus infection (dated by TCRdb to the late 2010s). Some background on the complete study: Donor HLA type was relevant to the analysis, as public TCR beta signatures indicated carriage of CMV infection together with the matching HLA type. The paper as a whole reports these results and caveats: Carriers of CMV infection plus the relevant HLA type were discriminated by the cumulative frequency of public TCR beta family members in the study cohort and in an independent approximately 350-donor cohort. The ex vivo response was dominated by HLA-C-restricted CMV-specific TCR beta clonotypes, which also provided the single most frequent clonotype in two of eight donors.

Sequencing instrument: Illumina HiSeq 1500. The public reads were reprocessed in TCRdb via fastp at Q25 and MiXCR, keeping in-frame beta chains. Duplicate CDR3 protein sequences are folded into a single record with the most common DNA and genes. The table for this sample lists around 530,000 distinct CDR3 sequences; 15% to 20% of them were counted only once. 20% to 30% of the sample goes to the ten largest clones. The CDR3 measures 16 amino acids from cysteine to phenylalanine. Just CDR3 DNA is preserved here, 48 bases in frame from base 1. V is clipped by 6 bases and J by 3 bases, and the sequence between their germline boundaries is 18 bases long. CDR1 and CDR2 were assigned from the germline V gene as SGHTA and FQGNSA.

The clonotype comes from a human donor in good health (CMV status not recorded). Some clones in this sample may be carry-over from other donors' samples. Sequencing used CD8+ T cells from PBMCs. Here the chain combines TRBV7-2 and TRBJ2-1; too little of a D gene remains to name it. The DNA sequence is as follows: TGTGCCAGCAGAACCGTCTCCACCAGCTACTACAATGAGCAGTTCTTC. Its protein product is CASRTVSTSYYNEQFF. Reference TRBV7-2 and TRBJ2-1 genes cover what lies past the CDR3, so the full variable domain is GAGVSQSPSNKVTEKGKDVELRCDPISGHTALYWYRQSLGQGLEFLIYFQGNSAPDKSGLPSDRFSAERTGGSVSTLTIQRTQQEDSAVYLCASRTVSTSYYNEQFFGPGTRLTVL.